These 12 T cell receptor beta chains share one sample of origin, sequenced in a study of blood T cells in healthy people across ages. Using a J-beta primer mix together with a sample-barcoded 5' primer, a second PCR was run for about 6 to 11 cycles. MiXCR, run by TCRdb on the 5' RACE reads, gives a single entry per CDR3 protein. Among around 700,000 distinct CDR3 sequences, roughly 25% were seen once, and the ten largest hold more than 8%. The sample was also linked to a second study, of T cells of mothers and their children.

The sample was blood. The receptor source for this set is a boy aged 5-17 years in good health.

This clonotype was counted a few times. This rearrangement joins TRBV12-3 or TRBV12-4 to TRBJ1-5, with D uncertain. Trimming pared 5 bases from V and 5 bases from J, leaving 7 bases between. The CDR3 has 12 amino acids. The CDR3 protein is CASSADDQPQHF. CDR3 DNA: TGTGCCAGCAGTGCCGACGATCAGCCCCAGCATTTT.

This clonotype showed up just a few times. The chain couples TRBV6-6 to TRBJ2-4, with D possibly called TRBD1 or TRBD2 (5 bases each). This CDR3 has 14 amino acids. Per the germline V gene, CDR1 is MNHNY and CDR2 is SVGAGI (reference sequence). V was clipped by 7 bases and J by 0 bases, with 10 bases between them. The CDR3 DNA is TGTGCCAGCACCGGGGCGCCAGCCAAAAACATTCAGTACTTC. Translating gives CASTGAPAKNIQYF.

The rearrangement links TRBV18 to TRBJ2-5, with D perhaps matching TRBD2 (6 bases). Trimming pared 3 bases from V and 5 bases from J, leaving 19 bases between. The CDR3 loop spans 16 amino acids. Germline values: CDR1 KGHSH, CDR2 LQKENI. In DNA form, the CDR3 reads TGTGCCAGCTCACCTGTAGCATTATCCGCGGGGGAGACCCAGTACTTC. This gives the protein CASSPVALSAGETQYF.

The chain employs TRBV28 and TRBJ2-7; D is undetermined. CDR3 length: 14 residues. Germline loops: CDR1 MDHEN, CDR2 SYDVKM. The V gene lost 7 bases and the J gene lost 7 bases, with 20 bases spanning the gap. The CDR3 DNA reads TGTGCCAGCAATCTGGGGAAGGGAAACAGTGAGCAGTACTTC. Protein: CASNLGKGNSEQYF.

The V gene is TRBV20-1, the J gene TRBJ2-1; possibly TRBD2 for D (6 bases). The ends were cut back, 5 bases at V and 3 bases at J, with 14 bases in the middle. The CDR3 extends over 14 amino acids. Germline lookup yields CDR1 DFQATT and CDR2 SNEGSKA (reference sequence). In nucleotides, the CDR3 is TGCAGTGCTGACGGGGAGACTAGCTACAATGAGCAGTTCTTC. Amino acid sequence: CSADGETSYNEQFF.

This clonotype was detected a few times. The V and J genes are TRBV6-1 and TRBJ2-7; TRBD1 might be the D (5 bases). The germline V gene encodes CDR1 MNHNS and CDR2 SASEGT. The V gene lost 5 bases and the J gene lost 6 bases, with 17 bases spanning the gap. This CDR3 region has 14 residues. In DNA form, the CDR3 reads TGTGCCAGCAGTTTCAGGGTAGGGGCCAGCGAGCAGTACTTC. Its protein product is CASSFRVGASEQYF.

V and J are TRBV12-3 or TRBV12-4 and TRBJ2-3, with D perhaps being TRBD1 or TRBD2 (5 bases each). The length of the CDR3 is 14 residues. V lost 6 bases, J lost 8 bases, and 18 bases lay in between. CDR3 coding DNA: TGTGCCAGCAGCCGGCTGTTTGGGGGTGGTACGCAGTATTTT. This translates into CASSRLFGGGTQYF.

V is TRBV29-1 and J is TRBJ2-7; D may be TRBD2 (6 bases). The germline V and J ends were trimmed by 4 bases and 1 base, with 8 bases remaining between them. There are 12 residues in the CDR3. CDR1 and CDR2 from the germline V gene are SQVTM and ANQGSEA. The CDR3 bases are TGCAGCGTTGGGAGGGCATCCTACGAGCAGTACTTC. Protein sequence: CSVGRASYEQYF.

The chain uses TRBV3-1 and TRBJ1-2, with D possibly matching TRBD1 (6 bases). Germline V gene data show CDR1 as LGHDT and CDR2 as YNNKEL (reference sequence). CDR3 size: 13 residues. V dropped 4 bases and J dropped 7 bases, with 13 bases sitting between them. The CDR3 spells CASSPNRVGGYTF. The CDR3 bases are TGTGCCAGCAGCCCAAACAGGGTCGGTGGCTACACCTTC.

This clonotype was observed once. This chain links TRBV20-1 with TRBJ2-5; 7 bases fit TRBD1. Trimming removed 6 bases from V and 2 bases from J; junction bases left unmatched: 3. Germline V gene lookup returns CDR1 DFQATT and CDR2 SNEGSKA (reference sequence). The CDR3 totals 12 residues. The CDR3 DNA is TGCAGTGCCACGGGACAGCAAGAGACCCAGTACTTC. This sequence encodes CSATGQQETQYF.

The rearrangement uses TRBV10-3 and TRBJ2-5; D may be TRBD1 (5 bases). Between the trimmed V and J ends, which lost 7 bases and 5 bases, there was a span of 23 bases. CDR3 length: 16 residues. Germline lookup yields CDR1 ENHRY and CDR2 SYGVKD. The CDR3 DNA sequence: TGTGCCATCACCCAAAACTTAGCTAGTCCAGGGGAGACCCAGTACTTC. Translation gives CAITQNLASPGETQYF.

The chain combines TRBV29-1 with TRBJ2-5; TRBD2 is a possible D gene (8 bases). The CDR3 is 13 amino acids. The germline V and J ends were trimmed by 5 bases and 11 bases, with 21 bases remaining between them. Per the germline V gene, CDR1 is SQVTM and CDR2 is ANQGSEA. Here the CDR3 reads CSVRSGGEREQYF. Written as DNA, the CDR3 is TGCAGCGTTCGGTCAGGGGGTGAGCGGGAGCAGTACTTC.